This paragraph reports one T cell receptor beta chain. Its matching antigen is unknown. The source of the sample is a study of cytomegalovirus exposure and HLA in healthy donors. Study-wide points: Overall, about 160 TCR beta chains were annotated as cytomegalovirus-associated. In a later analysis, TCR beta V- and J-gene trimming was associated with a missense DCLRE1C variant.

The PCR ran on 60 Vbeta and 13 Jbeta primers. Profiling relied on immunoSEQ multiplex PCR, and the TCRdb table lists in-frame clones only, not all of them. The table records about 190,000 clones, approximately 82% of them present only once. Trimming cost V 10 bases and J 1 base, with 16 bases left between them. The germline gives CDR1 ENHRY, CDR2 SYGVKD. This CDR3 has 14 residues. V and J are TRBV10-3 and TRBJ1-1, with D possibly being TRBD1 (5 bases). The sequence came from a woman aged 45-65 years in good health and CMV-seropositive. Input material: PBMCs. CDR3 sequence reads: CATQAPGKNTEAFF. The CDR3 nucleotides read TGTGCCACCCAGGCCCCAGGGAAGAACACTGAAGCTTTCTTT.